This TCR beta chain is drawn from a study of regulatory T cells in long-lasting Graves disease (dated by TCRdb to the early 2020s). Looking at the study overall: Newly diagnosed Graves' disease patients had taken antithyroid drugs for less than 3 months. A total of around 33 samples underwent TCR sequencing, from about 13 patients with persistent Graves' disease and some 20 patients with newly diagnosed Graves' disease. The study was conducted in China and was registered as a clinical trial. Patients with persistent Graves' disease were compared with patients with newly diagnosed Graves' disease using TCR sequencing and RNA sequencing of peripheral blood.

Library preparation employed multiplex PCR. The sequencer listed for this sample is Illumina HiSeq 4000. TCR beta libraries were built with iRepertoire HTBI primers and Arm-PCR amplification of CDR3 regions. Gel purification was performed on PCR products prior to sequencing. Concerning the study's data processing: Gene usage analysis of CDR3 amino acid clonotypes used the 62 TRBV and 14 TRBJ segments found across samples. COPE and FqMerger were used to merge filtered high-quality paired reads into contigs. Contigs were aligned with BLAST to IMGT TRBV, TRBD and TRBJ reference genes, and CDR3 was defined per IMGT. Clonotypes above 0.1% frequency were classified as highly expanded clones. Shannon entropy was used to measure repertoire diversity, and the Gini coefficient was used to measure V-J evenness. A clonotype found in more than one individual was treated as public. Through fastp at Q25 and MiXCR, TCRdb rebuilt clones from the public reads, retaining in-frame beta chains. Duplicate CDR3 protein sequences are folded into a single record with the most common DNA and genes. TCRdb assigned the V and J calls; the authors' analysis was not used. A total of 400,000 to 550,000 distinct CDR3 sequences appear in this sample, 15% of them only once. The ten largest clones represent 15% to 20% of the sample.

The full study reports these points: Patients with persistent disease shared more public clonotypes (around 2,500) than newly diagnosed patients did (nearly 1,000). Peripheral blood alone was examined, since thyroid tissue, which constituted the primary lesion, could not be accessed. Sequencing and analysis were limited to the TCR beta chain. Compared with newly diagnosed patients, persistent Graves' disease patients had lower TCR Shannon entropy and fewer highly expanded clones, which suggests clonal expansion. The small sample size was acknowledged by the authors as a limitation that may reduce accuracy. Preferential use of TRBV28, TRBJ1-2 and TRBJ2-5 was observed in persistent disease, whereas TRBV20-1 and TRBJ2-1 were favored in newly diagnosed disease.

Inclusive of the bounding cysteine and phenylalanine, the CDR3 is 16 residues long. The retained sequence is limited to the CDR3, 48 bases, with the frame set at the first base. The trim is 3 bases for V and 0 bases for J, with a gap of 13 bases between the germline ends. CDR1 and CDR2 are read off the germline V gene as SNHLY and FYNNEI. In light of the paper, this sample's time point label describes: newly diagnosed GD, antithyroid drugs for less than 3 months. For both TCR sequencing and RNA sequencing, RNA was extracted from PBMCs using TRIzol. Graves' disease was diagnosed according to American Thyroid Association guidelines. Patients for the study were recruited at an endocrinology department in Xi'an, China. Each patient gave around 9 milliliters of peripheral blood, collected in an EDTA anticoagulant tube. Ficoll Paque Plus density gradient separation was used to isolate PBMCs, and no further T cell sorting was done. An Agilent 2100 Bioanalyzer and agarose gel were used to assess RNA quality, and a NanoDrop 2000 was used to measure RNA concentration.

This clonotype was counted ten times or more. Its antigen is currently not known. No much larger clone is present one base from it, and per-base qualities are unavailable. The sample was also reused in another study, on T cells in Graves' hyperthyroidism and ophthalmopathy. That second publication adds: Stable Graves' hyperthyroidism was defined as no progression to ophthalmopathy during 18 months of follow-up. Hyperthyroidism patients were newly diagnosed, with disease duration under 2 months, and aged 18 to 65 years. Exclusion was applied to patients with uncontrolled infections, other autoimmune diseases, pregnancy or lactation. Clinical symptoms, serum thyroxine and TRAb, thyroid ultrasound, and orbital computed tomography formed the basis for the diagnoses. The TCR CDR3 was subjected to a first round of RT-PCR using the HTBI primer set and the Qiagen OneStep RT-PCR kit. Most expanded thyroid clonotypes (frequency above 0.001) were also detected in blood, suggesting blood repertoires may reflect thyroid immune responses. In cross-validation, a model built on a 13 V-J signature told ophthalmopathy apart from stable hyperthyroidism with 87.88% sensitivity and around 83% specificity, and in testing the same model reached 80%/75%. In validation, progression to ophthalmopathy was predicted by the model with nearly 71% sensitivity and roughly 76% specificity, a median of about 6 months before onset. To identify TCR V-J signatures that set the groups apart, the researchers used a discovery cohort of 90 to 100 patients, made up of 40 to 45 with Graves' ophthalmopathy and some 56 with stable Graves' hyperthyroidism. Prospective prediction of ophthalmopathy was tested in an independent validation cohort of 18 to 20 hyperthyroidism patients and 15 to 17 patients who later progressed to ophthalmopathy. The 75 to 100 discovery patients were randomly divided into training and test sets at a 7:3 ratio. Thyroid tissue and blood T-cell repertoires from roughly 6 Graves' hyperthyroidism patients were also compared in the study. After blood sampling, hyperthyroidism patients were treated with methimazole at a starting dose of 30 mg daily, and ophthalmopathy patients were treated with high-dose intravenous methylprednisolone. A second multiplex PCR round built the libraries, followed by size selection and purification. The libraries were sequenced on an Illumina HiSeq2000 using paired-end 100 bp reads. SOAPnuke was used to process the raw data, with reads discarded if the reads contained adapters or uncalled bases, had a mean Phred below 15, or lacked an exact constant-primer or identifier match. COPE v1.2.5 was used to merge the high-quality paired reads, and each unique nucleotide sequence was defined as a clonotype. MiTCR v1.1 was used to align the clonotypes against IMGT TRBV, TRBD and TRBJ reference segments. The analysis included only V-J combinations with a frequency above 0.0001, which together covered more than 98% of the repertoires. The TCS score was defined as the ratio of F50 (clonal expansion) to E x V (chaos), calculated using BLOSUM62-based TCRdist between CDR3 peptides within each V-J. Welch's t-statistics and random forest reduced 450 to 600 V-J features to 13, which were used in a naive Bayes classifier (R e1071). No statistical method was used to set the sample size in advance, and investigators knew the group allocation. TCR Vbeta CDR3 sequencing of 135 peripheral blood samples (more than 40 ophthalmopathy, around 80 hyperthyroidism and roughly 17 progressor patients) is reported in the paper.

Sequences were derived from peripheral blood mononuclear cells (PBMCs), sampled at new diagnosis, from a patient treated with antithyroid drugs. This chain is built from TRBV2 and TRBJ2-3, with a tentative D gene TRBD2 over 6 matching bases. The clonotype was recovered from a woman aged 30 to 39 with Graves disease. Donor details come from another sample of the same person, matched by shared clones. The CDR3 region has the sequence CASSDLRGSSTDTQYF. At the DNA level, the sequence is TGTGCCAGCAGTGACCTTCGGGGGTCAAGCACAGATACGCAGTATTTT.